This entry is about one TCR beta chain. What it binds is not known. These data are taken from a study of Ad26.COV2.S vaccination and SARS-CoV-2 variants. Study-wide results and caveats: It was found that vaccine and placebo recipients had similar non-spike TCR breadth. Higher spike-specific TCR breadth was found in vaccine recipients than in placebo recipients.

Assay used: immunoSEQ multiplex PCR; TCRdb lists only in-frame clones, some missing. The repertoire holds about 350,000 clones, with 86% as singletons. The treatment was: some 20 received Ad26.COV2.S at low or high dose, single or two shots; 5 received placebo; per-sample allocation not given. After the first vaccine or placebo injection, samples were drawn on day 63. Its platform was an Ad26 vector, and its expressed antigen was Wuhan-strain SARS-CoV-2 spike. V shed 4 bases and J shed 0 bases, with 8 bases lying between them. Germline CDR1 and CDR2: SGHNT and YYREEE (reference sequence). The CDR3 is made up of 15 amino acids.

The chain carries TRBV5-4 and TRBJ2-6, with D unresolved. The source material was peripheral blood, sampled in a trial of Ad26.COV2.S vaccine versus placebo. The TCR originated in a person aged 18 to 59 who received the Ad26.COV2.S COVID-19 vaccine or a placebo. CDR3 sequence reads: CASSTSLSGANVLTF. The CDR3 DNA follows: TGTGCCAGCAGCACTTCCCTCTCTGGGGCCAACGTCCTGACTTTC.